One and the same sample provided the 10 T cell receptor beta chains below, sequenced in a study of T cell responses to AZD1222 COVID-19 vaccine. The assay was immunoSEQ multiplex PCR, and TCRdb's table has in-frame clones only and misses some. The table has some 120,000 clones, about 86% seen once. The sequencing used peripheral blood, collected on day 0 of AZD1222 vaccination. All receptors come from an adult in good health.

The V and J genes are TRBV29-1 and TRBJ2-7; D perhaps matches TRBD2 (6 bases). This CDR3 is 16 amino acids long. Germline CDR1 is SQVTM and CDR2 is ANQGSEA. The V end lost 4 bases, the J end lost 1 base, and 20 bases lay between the germline ends. CDR3 sequence: CSVGEGAGGRSYEQYF. The CDR3 nucleotides read TGCAGCGTTGGAGAGGGAGCCGGAGGGAGGTCCTACGAGCAGTACTTC.

The J gene is TRBJ2-7, the V gene TRBV29-1; D unclear. V shed 0 bases and J shed 6 bases, with 9 bases lying between them. This CDR3 has 12 amino acids. CDR1 and CDR2 from the germline V gene are SQVTM and ANQGSEA. CDR3 DNA: TGCAGCGTTGAAGAAGGATACGGCGAGCAGTACTTC. The encoded protein is CSVEEGYGEQYF.

The V gene is TRBV5-6, the J gene TRBJ2-1; D is undetermined. The V end was cut by 5 bases, the J end by 4 bases, with 10 bases between. This CDR3 region has 13 residues. Looked up from germline, CDR1 is SGHDT and CDR2 is YYEEEE. DNA of the CDR3: TGTGCCAGCAGTTCCAACCCATACAATGAGCAGTTCTTC. Amino acid sequence: CASSSNPYNEQFF.

The V and J genes are TRBV24-1 and TRBJ2-7; 7 nucleotides agree with TRBD2. The germline V gene has CDR1 KGHDR and CDR2 SFDVKD. CDR3 length: 14 amino acids. V was clipped by 4 bases and J by 4 bases; unmatched bases: 6. For the CDR3, the DNA is TGTGCCACCAGTGACCCTAGGACTAGTTACGAGCAGTACTTC. Translation: CATSDPRTSYEQYF.

This clone occurred a few times. The chain employs TRBV20-1 and TRBJ1-2; D remains unclear. CDR3 length: 10 residues. V lost 7 bases, J lost 2 bases, and 5 bases lay in between. The germline gives CDR1 DFQATT, CDR2 SNEGSKA (reference sequence). The CDR3 sequence is CSVINYGYTF. DNA for the CDR3: TGCAGTGTTATCAACTATGGCTACACCTTC.

The chain couples TRBV6-2 or TRBV6-3 to TRBJ2-1, with no clear D. The CDR3 has 11 residues. The germline V gene encodes CDR1 MNHEY and CDR2 SVGEGT. Trimming removed 5 bases from V and 8 bases from J, with 7 bases in between. The CDR3, as DNA: TGTGCCAGCAGTCAGTTCTATGAGCAGTTCTTC. This gives the protein CASSQFYEQFF.

This chain uses TRBV14 with TRBJ2-3; possible D gene TRBD1, 5 bases. This CDR3 is 13 amino acids long. The V end was cut by 4 bases, the J end by 3 bases, with 8 bases between. Per the germline V gene, CDR1 is SGHDN and CDR2 is FVKESK. The CDR3 loop is CASSRRGTDTQYF. Here the CDR3 DNA reads TGTGCCAGCAGCCGTAGGGGAACAGATACGCAGTATTTT.

The CDR3 DNA reads TGTGCCAGCAGCTTATGGACTAGCGGGAGAGGGAACGAGCAGTACTTC. This translates into CASSLWTSGRGNEQYF. This chain uses TRBV7-9 with TRBJ2-7; 13 positions agree with TRBD2. The germline V gene has CDR1 SEHNR and CDR2 FQNEAQ (reference sequence). The CDR3 is made up of 16 amino acids. Trimming at V came to 2 bases and at J to 5 bases, leaving 6 bases not matched to a gene.

The V gene is TRBV28, the J gene TRBJ1-1; no reliable D call. V was shortened by 5 bases and J by 6 bases, with 10 bases between the two germline ends. Per germline, CDR1 MDHEN and CDR2 SYDVKM. CDR3 size: 12 residues. CDR3 protein: CASSPRRAEAFF. For the CDR3, the DNA is TGTGCCAGCAGTCCCCGGAGAGCTGAAGCTTTCTTT.

CDR3 loop: CASSPGGGRANYGYTF. DNA of the CDR3: TGTGCCAGCAGCCCCGGAGGGGGGAGAGCTAACTATGGCTACACCTTC. This rearrangement joins TRBV7-2 to TRBJ1-2, with a tentative D call TRBD1 (6 bases). Trimming left V 5 bases short and J 0 bases short, with 16 bases between. This CDR3 comprises 16 residues. CDR1 and CDR2 (germline): SGHTA, FQGNSA.